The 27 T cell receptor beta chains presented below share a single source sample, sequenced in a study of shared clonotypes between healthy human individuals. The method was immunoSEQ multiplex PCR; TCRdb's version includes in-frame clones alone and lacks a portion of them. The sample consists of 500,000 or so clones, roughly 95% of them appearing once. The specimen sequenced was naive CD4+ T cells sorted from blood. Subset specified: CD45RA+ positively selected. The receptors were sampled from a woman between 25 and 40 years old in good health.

CDR3 protein: CAWSASARGLEQYF. The CDR3 nucleotides are TGTGCCTGGAGTGCTAGCGCCCGTGGGCTCGAGCAGTACTTC. V usage is TRBV30 and J usage is TRBJ2-5, with D possibly matching TRBD2 (6 bases). TRBJ2-7 explains the end of the DNA better; the J call may be wrong. The germline gives CDR1 GTSNPN, CDR2 SVGIG (reference sequence). The CDR3 is 14 residues long.

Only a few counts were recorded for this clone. The CDR3 nucleotides are TGCGCCAGCAGCTTGAATCCGGAGGGCGAGCAGTACTTC. Residues: CASSLNPEGEQYF. This chain uses TRBV5-1 with TRBJ2-7; the D gene is possibly TRBD2 (6 bases). V lost 1 base, J lost 6 bases, and 11 bases lay in between. From germline, CDR1 is SGHRS and CDR2 YFSETQ. The CDR3 runs to 13 residues. Looking up the rest from reference TRBV5-1 and TRBJ2-7 gives the full variable domain: KAGVTQTPRYLIKTRGQQVTLSCSPISGHRSVSWYQQTPGQGLQFLFEYFSETQRNKGNFPGRFSGRQFSNSRSEMNVSTLELGDSALYLCASSLNPEGEQYFGPGTRLTVT.

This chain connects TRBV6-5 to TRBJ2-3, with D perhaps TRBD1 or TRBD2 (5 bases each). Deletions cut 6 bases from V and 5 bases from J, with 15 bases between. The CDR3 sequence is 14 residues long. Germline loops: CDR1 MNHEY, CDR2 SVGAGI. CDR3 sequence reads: CASRPSGTQDTQYF. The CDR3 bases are TGTGCCAGCAGACCCTCCGGGACCCAAGATACGCAGTATTTT.

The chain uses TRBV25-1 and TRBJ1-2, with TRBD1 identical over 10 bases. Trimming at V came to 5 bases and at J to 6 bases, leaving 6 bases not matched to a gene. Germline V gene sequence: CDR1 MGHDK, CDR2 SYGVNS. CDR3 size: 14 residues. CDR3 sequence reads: CASSWDRGDDGYTF. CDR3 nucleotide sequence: TGTGCCAGCAGTTGGGACAGGGGAGACGATGGCTACACCTTC.

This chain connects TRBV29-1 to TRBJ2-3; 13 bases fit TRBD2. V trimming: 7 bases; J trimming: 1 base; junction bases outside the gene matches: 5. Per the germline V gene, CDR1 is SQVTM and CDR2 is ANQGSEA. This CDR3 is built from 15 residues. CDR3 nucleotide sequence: TGCAGCGCCGGAGGACTAGCGGGAGGCACAGATACGCAGTATTTT. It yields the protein CSAGGLAGGTDTQYF.

CDR3 bases: TGTGCCAGCAGTTTATTCTTGGGGGCCTACGAGCAGTACTTC. This codes for CASSLFLGAYEQYF. The chain links TRBV28 to TRBJ2-7, with D perhaps TRBD1 or TRBD2 (5 bases each). The germline V gene encodes CDR1 MDHEN and CDR2 SYDVKM. V shed 1 base and J shed 2 bases, with 9 bases lying between them. The CDR3 is 14 residues long.

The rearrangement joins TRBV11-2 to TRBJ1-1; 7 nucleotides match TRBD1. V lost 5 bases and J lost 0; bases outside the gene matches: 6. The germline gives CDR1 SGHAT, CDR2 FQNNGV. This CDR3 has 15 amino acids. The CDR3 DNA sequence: TGTGCCAGCAGCCCGAGGGGACAGATGAACACTGAAGCTTTCTTT. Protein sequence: CASSPRGQMNTEAFF.

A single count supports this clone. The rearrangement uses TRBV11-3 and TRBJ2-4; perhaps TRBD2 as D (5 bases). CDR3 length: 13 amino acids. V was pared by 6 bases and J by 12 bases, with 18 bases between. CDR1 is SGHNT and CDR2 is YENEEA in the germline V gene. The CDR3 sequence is CASSSGEGRAQYF. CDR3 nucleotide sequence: TGTGCCAGCAGTTCGGGCGAGGGCCGCGCTCAGTACTTC.

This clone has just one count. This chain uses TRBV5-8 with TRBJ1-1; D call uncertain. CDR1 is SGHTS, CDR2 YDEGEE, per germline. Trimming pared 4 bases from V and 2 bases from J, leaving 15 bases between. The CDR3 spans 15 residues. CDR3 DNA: TGTGCCAGCAGCCTCGAGGGAGGACCTAACACTGAAGCTTTCTTT. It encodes CASSLEGGPNTEAFF.

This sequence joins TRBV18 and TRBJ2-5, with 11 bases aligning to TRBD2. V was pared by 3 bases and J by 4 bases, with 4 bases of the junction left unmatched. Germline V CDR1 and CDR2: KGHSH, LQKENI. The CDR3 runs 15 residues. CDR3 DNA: TGTGCCAGCTCACCCCCCGGACTAGCGGGAGAGACCCAGTACTTC. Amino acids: CASSPPGLAGETQYF.

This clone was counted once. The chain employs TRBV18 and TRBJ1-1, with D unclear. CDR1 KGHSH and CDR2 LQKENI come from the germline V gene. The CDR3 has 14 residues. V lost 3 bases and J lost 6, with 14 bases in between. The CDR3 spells CASSPALEPPEAFF. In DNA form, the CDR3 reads TGTGCCAGCTCACCTGCCTTAGAACCCCCTGAAGCTTTCTTT.

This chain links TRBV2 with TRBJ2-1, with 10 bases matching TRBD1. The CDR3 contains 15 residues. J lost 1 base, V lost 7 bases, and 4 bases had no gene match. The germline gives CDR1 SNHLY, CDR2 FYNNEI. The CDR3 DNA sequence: TGTGCCAGCACCTGGGACAGGGGATCCTACAATGAGCAGTTCTTC. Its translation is CASTWDRGSYNEQFF.

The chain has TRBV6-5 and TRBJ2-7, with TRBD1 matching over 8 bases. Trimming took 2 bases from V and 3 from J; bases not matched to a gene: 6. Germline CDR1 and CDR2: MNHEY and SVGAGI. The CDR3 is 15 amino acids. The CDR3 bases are TGTGCCAGCAGTTACACAGGGGGACCAGACTACGAGCAGTACTTC. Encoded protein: CASSYTGGPDYEQYF.

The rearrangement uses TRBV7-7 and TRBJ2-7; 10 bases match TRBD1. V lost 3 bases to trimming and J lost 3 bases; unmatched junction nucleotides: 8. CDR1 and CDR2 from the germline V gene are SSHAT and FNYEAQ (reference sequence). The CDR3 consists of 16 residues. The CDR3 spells CASSLGTGDVGYEQYF. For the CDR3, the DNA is TGTGCCAGCAGCTTGGGGACAGGGGATGTCGGCTACGAGCAGTACTTC. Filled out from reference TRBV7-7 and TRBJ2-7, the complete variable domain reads GAGVSQSPRYKVTKRGQDVTLRCDPISSHATLYWYQQALGQGPEFLTYFNYEAQPDKSGLPSDRFSAERPEGSISTLTIQRTEQRDSAMYRCASSLGTGDVGYEQYFGPGTRLTVT.

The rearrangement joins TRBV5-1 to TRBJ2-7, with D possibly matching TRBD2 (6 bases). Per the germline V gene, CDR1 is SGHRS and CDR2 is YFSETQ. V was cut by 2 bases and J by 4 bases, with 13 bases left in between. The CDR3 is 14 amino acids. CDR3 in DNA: TGCGCCAGCAGCTTAGTGGAGGGAAGGTACGAGCAGTACTTC. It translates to CASSLVEGRYEQYF.

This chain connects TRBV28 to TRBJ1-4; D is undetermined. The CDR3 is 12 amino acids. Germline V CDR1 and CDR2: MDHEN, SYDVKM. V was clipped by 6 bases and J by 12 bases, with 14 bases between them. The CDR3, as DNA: TGTGCCAGCAGCACCCTTGAGGCTCAACTGTTTTTT. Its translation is CASSTLEAQLFF.

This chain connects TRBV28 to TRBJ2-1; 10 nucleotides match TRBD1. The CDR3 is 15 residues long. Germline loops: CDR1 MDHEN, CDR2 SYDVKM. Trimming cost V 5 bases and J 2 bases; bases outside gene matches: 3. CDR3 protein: CASSVGQGAYNEQFF. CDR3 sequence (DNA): TGTGCCAGCAGTGTCGGACAGGGGGCCTACAATGAGCAGTTCTTC.

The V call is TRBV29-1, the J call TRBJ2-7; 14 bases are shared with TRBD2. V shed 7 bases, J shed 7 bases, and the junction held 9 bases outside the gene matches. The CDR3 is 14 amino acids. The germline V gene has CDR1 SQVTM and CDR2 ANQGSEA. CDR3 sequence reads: CSAVGLAGGKEQYF. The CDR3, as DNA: TGCAGCGCCGTAGGACTAGCGGGAGGTAAGGAGCAGTACTTC.

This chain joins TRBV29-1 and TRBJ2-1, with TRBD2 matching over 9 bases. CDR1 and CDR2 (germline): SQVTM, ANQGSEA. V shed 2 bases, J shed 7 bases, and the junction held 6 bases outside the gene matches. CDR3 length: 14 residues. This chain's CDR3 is CSVESGGGGNEQFF. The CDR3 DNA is TGCAGCGTTGAATCAGGCGGGGGGGGTAATGAGCAGTTCTTC.

CDR3 nucleotides: TGTGCCAGTAGTATTACAGGGAAGGGCAATGAGCAGTTCTTC. Translating it yields CASSITGKGNEQFF. The rearrangement joins TRBV19 to TRBJ2-1, with D possibly matching TRBD1 (6 bases). This CDR3 has 14 residues. Germline values: CDR1 LNHDA, CDR2 SQIVND (reference sequence). Trimming left V 3 bases short and J 6 bases short, with 12 bases between.

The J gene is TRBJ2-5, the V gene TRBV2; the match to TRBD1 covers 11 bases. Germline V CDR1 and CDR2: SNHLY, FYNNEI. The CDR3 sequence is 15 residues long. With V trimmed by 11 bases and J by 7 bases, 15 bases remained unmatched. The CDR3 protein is CAGTRDRGSRATQYF. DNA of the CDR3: TGTGCCGGGACACGGGACAGGGGGTCCCGGGCGACCCAGTACTTC.

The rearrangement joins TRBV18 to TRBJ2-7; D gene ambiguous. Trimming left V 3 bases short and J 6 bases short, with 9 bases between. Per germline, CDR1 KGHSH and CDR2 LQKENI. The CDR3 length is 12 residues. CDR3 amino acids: CASSPGLSEQYF. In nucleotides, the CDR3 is TGTGCCAGCTCACCGGGGTTGTCCGAGCAGTACTTC.

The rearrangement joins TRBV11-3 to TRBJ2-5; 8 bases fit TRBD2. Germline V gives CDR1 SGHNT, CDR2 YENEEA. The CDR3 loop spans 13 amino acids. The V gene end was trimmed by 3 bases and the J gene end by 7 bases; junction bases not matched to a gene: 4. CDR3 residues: CASSFGGEGTQYF. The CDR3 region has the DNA TGTGCCAGCAGCTTCGGGGGGGAAGGGACCCAGTACTTC.

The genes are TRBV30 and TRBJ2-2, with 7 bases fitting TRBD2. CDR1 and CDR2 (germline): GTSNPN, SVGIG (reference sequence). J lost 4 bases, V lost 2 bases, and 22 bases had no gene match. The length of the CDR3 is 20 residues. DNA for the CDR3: TGTGCCTGGAGTACAGGAGAGACGAGACTAGCCCCGAGGGGCACCGGGGAGCTGTTTTTT. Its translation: CAWSTGETRLAPRGTGELFF.

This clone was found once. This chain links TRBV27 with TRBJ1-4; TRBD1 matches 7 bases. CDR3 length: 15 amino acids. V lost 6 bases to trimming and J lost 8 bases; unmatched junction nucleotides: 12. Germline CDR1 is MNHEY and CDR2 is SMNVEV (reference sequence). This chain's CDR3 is CASRRGLGTGEKLFF. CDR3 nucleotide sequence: TGTGCCAGCAGGAGGGGGCTTGGAACTGGAGAAAAACTGTTTTTT.

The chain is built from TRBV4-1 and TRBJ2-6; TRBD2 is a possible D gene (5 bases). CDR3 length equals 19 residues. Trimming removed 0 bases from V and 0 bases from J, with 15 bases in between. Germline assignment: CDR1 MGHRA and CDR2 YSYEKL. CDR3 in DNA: TGCGCCAGCAGCCAAGAGGATGGAGGACTCTTCTCTGGGGCCAACGTCCTGACTTTC. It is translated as CASSQEDGGLFSGANVLTF.

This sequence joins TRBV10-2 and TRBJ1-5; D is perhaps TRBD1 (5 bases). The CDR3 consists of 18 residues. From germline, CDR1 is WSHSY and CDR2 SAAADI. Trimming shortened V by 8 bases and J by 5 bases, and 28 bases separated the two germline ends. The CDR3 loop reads CASWGVISTARHDQPQHF. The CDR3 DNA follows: TGCGCCAGCTGGGGGGTAATTAGCACAGCCCGGCATGATCAGCCCCAGCATTTT.